What follows describes a single TCR beta chain. This sample is drawn from a study of blood T cells in healthy people across ages. Background on the study: Using template switching, researchers captured about one barcoded beta molecule for each two T cells.

The second PCR ran roughly 7 to 11 cycles with a sample-barcoded 5' primer and J-beta primers. CDR3-containing paired-end reads numbering at least 2.5 million came from each sample. Via MiXCR, TCRdb re-called the 5' RACE reads, giving one row per CDR3 protein. This table holds some 1.7 million distinct CDR3 sequences, 28% found once. The germline V and J ends were trimmed by 6 bases and 8 bases, with 25 bases remaining between them. The CDR3 runs to 16 residues. Germline CDR1 is DFQATT and CDR2 is SNEGSKA (reference sequence). The chain couples TRBV20-1 to TRBJ1-4; perhaps TRBD1 as D (5 bases). The TCR was taken from a woman in her thirties in good health. The sequenced sample was blood. The CDR3 protein is CSAAPTRDLLREKLFF. CDR3 sequence (DNA): TGCAGTGCGGCACCCACCAGGGACCTTTTAAGGGAAAAACTGTTTTTT.